These 31 T cell receptor beta chains were all obtained from the same sample, sequenced in a study of cytomegalovirus exposure and HLA in healthy donors (dated by TCRdb to the late 2010s). Library generation was performed with the immunoSEQ multiplex PCR assay. The source is immuneACCESS, and TCRdb retained only in-frame sequences with V and J called. Part of the clones is not carried over; for the studies checked, unresolved V genes explain less than half of this, and the remainder is unexplained. This sample lists more than 95,000 clones; roughly 94% were detected once. In total, the top ten clones hold less than 1.5% of the sample. The sequenced material came from PBMCs. Receptors originate from a woman under 30 in good health and CMV-seronegative.

V usage is TRBV5-1 and J usage is TRBJ1-6; D is ambiguous. CDR3 length equals 13 residues. The V end lost 5 bases, the J end lost 5 bases, and 8 bases lay between the germline ends. From germline, CDR1 is SGHRS and CDR2 YFSETQ. CDR3 DNA: TGCGCCAGCAGATTCAGCGATAATTCACCCCTCCACTTT. The encoded protein is CASRFSDNSPLHF.

The rearrangement joins TRBV10-3 to TRBJ1-6; 12 nucleotides align to TRBD1. CDR3 length: 17 amino acids. Trimming at V came to 1 base and at J to 6 bases, leaving 4 bases not matched to a gene. Germline CDR1 and CDR2: ENHRY and SYGVKD. This CDR3 is CAISEFGTGGSNSPLHF. CDR3 bases: TGTGCCATCAGTGAGTTTGGGACAGGGGGCTCTAATTCACCCCTCCACTTT.

The V call is TRBV2, the J call TRBJ2-7; a weak D match, TRBD1 (5 bases). Germline V lookup: CDR1 SNHLY, CDR2 FYNNEI. The ends were cut back, 6 bases at V and 3 bases at J, with 21 bases in the middle. This CDR3 has 16 amino acids. The CDR3 bases are TGTGCCAGCAGGGGTAACAGGAAAATTCTAAACTACGAGCAGTACTTC. Its translation is CASRGNRKILNYEQYF.

The chain recombines TRBV9 with TRBJ1-1; 8 nucleotides agree with TRBD1. V gave up 3 bases and J gave up 2 bases; unmatched junction bases: 9. CDR1 is SGDLS, CDR2 YYNGEE, per germline. The CDR3 runs to 16 residues. The CDR3 bases are TGTGCCAGCAGCGCACCCAGGGGGCTCGAAAACACTGAAGCTTTCTTT. This translates into CASSAPRGLENTEAFF.

This clone was detected only once. V gene TRBV12-2 combines with J gene TRBJ2-1; whether TRBD1, the table's D call, matches the DNA was not checked. TRBV12-2 is given as a pseudogene. CDR3 length equals 16 residues. This CDR3 reads CASRLVRQVNYNEQFF. The CDR3 region has the DNA TGTGCAAGTCGCTTAGTAAGACAGGTTAATTACAATGAGCAGTTCTTC.

This chain links TRBV7-2 with TRBJ2-7; 10 bases line up with TRBD1. The V gene's germline CDR1 is SGHTA and CDR2 FQGNSA. This CDR3 spans 14 amino acids. The V gene end was trimmed by 3 bases and the J gene end by 5 bases; junction bases not matched to a gene: 4. CDR3 coding DNA: TGTGCCAGCAGCTTCGGGGACAGGGGCAACGAGCAGTACTTC. It translates to CASSFGDRGNEQYF.

The genes are TRBV27 and TRBJ1-1; D is ambiguous. Trimming took off 9 bases at V and 7 bases at J, with 12 bases between the two ends. Germline V CDR1 and CDR2: MNHEY, SMNVEV (reference sequence). The CDR3 is made up of 11 amino acids. In DNA, the CDR3 is TGTGCCAGTGCGGCACGGAATGAAGCTTTCTTT. It encodes CASAARNEAFF.

This clone was seen just once. The V and J genes are TRBV19 and TRBJ1-2; TRBD1 might be the D (5 bases). Trimming cost V 3 bases and J 0 bases, with 11 bases left between them. The CDR3 runs to 15 residues. Germline lookup yields CDR1 LNHDA and CDR2 SQIVND (reference sequence). The CDR3 bases are TGTGCCAGTAGTATCCACGTGACAGCTAACTATGGCTACACCTTC. It codes for CASSIHVTANYGYTF.

The chain uses TRBV19 and TRBJ2-3; tentative D call: TRBD2 (5 bases). Germline values: CDR1 LNHDA, CDR2 SQIVND (reference sequence). CDR3 length: 14 amino acids. Trimming took off 5 bases at V and 5 bases at J, with 14 bases between the two ends. Here the CDR3 reads CASSPVTGGDTQYF. The CDR3, as DNA: TGTGCCAGTAGTCCGGTGACTGGAGGAGATACGCAGTATTTT.

This chain joins TRBV7-2 and TRBJ1-1; no clear D gene. Trimming took 3 bases from V and 7 from J, leaving 6 bases between them. The CDR3 contains 11 residues. Germline V gene lookup returns CDR1 SGHTA and CDR2 FQGNSA. CDR3 loop: CASSFWLEAFF. In DNA, the CDR3 is TGTGCCAGCAGCTTTTGGCTTGAAGCTTTCTTT.

The J gene is TRBJ2-7, the V gene TRBV7-9; 11 bases are shared with TRBD2. J was trimmed by 3 bases and V by 6 bases; bases with no gene match: 7. The germline CDR1 and CDR2 sequences are SEHNR and FQNEAQ (reference sequence). CDR3 length: 15 amino acids. Here the CDR3 reads CASSLTSGRIYEQYF. CDR3 DNA: TGTGCCAGCAGTCTCACTAGCGGGAGAATCTACGAGCAGTACTTC.

In its sample, this clone was seen once. The genes are TRBV9 and TRBJ2-1, with a weak D call TRBD1 (6 bases). The CDR3 is made up of 13 amino acids. Germline V gene lookup returns CDR1 SGDLS and CDR2 YYNGEE. V was pared by 3 bases and J by 4 bases, with 8 bases between. This CDR3 is CASSGGRYNEQFF. For the CDR3, the DNA is TGTGCCAGCAGCGGGGGGCGGTACAATGAGCAGTTCTTC.

This clone appeared once. V gene TRBV2 combines with J gene TRBJ2-5; 7 bases match TRBD1. This CDR3 has 14 residues. Germline V gene data show CDR1 as SNHLY and CDR2 as FYNNEI. The trim removed 6 bases at V and 2 bases at J, leaving 6 bases unmatched. The CDR3 DNA sequence: TGTGCCAGCAGATCCGGGACAGCTCAAGAGACCCAGTACTTC. Translating gives CASRSGTAQETQYF.

The genes are TRBV10-2 and TRBJ1-1; 9 positions agree with TRBD1. Germline CDR1 WSHSY, CDR2 SAAADI. The CDR3 extends over 15 amino acids. Losses at the gene ends were 8 bases for V and 1 base for J; bases not matched to a gene: 8. This CDR3 is CASVLSGQGNTEAFF. The CDR3 DNA reads as TGCGCCAGCGTTCTTTCGGGACAGGGGAACACTGAAGCTTTCTTT.

The rearrangement uses TRBV19 and TRBJ2-1; 9 positions match TRBD1. The CDR3 extends over 13 amino acids. Germline CDR1 LNHDA, CDR2 SQIVND (reference sequence). V was pared by 7 bases and J by 9 bases, with 7 bases of the junction left unmatched. The CDR3 nucleotides are TGTGCCAGTAAGGGAACAGGGGGCACTGAGCAGTTCTTC. Translated, it gives CASKGTGGTEQFF.

The gene calls are TRBV15 and TRBJ1-2; tentative D call: TRBD1 (5 bases). Trimming pared 0 bases from V and 7 bases from J, leaving 15 bases between. Germline-derived CDR1 and CDR2 are LNHNV and YYDKDF (reference sequence). There are 15 residues in the CDR3. The CDR3 loop is CATSRDTARVFGYTF. CDR3 in DNA: TGTGCCACCAGCAGAGATACGGCCAGGGTTTTTGGCTACACCTTC.

The chain couples TRBV19 to TRBJ1-3, with 8 bases matching TRBD1. V shed 8 bases, J shed 4 bases, and the junction held 7 bases outside the gene matches. The CDR3 has 14 amino acids. The germline V gene encodes CDR1 LNHDA and CDR2 SQIVND (reference sequence). The CDR3 reads CASSGTGSGNTIYF. The CDR3 region has the DNA TGTGCCAGTTCCGGGACAGGATCGGGAAACACCATATATTTT.

This clone was detected once. This sequence joins TRBV27 and TRBJ1-1; D is undetermined. The V end was cut by 4 bases, the J end by 0 bases, with 6 bases between. Germline V gene sequence: CDR1 MNHEY, CDR2 SMNVEV (reference sequence). CDR3 length: 13 residues. CDR3 coding DNA: TGTGCCAGCAGTTACAGCTTGAACACTGAAGCTTTCTTT. Translated: CASSYSLNTEAFF.

The chain has TRBV28 and TRBJ1-5, with TRBD1 matching over 9 bases. J was trimmed by 4 bases and V by 6 bases; bases with no gene match: 4. The CDR3 is 14 amino acids. CDR1 and CDR2 from the germline V gene are MDHEN and SYDVKM. The DNA for the CDR3 is TGTGCCAGCAGAACCGGGACAGGGAATCAGCCCCAGCATTTT. Protein product: CASRTGTGNQPQHF.

This rearrangement joins TRBV6-1 to TRBJ2-7, with TRBD1 identical over 8 bases. Trimming removed 3 bases from V and 6 bases from J; junction bases left unmatched: 7. CDR3 length: 14 residues. In germline, CDR1 is MNHNS, CDR2 SASEGT. The CDR3 loop is CASSDPTGGTEQYF. The CDR3 DNA reads as TGTGCCAGCAGTGATCCCACAGGGGGAACCGAGCAGTACTTC.

The chain employs TRBV6-5 and TRBJ1-2, with D possibly being TRBD1 (6 bases). The CDR3 loop spans 13 amino acids. V shed 7 bases and J shed 8 bases, with 17 bases lying between them. CDR1 and CDR2 (germline): MNHEY, SVGAGI. CDR3 sequence: CASKGGLQGGYTF. CDR3 nucleotide sequence: TGTGCCAGCAAGGGGGGGCTCCAGGGGGGCTACACCTTC.

The V gene is TRBV21-1, the J gene TRBJ2-7; TRBD2 is the table's D call, not checked against the DNA. TRBV21-1 is annotated as a pseudogene. The CDR3 runs 16 residues. The CDR3 region is CASEGTGGLATYEQYF. The DNA of the CDR3 is TGTGCCAGCGAAGGCACAGGTGGACTAGCGACCTACGAGCAGTACTTC.

CDR3 nucleotide sequence: TGTGCCAGCAGCCAGTACAGGGGCGAAGCTTTCTTT. As protein: CASSQYRGEAFF. The chain carries TRBV28 and TRBJ1-1; TRBD1 matches at 7 bases. Germline lookup yields CDR1 MDHEN and CDR2 SYDVKM. V shed 6 bases, J shed 8 bases, and the junction held 6 bases outside the gene matches. The CDR3 sequence is 12 residues long.

The V and J genes are TRBV5-1 and TRBJ2-5, with 7 bases aligning to TRBD1. The V gene end was trimmed by 5 bases and the J gene end by 2 bases; junction bases not matched to a gene: 9. The CDR3 runs 15 residues. Germline assignment: CDR1 SGHRS and CDR2 YFSETQ. CDR3 residues: CASSTGQAFQETQYF. The CDR3 DNA follows: TGCGCCAGCAGTACCGGACAGGCATTTCAAGAGACCCAGTACTTC.

The J gene is TRBJ2-1, the V gene TRBV13, with D maybe TRBD1 (5 bases). The germline gives CDR1 PRHDT, CDR2 FYEKMQ (reference sequence). V gave up 1 base and J gave up 1 base, with 8 bases separating them. This CDR3 spans 15 amino acids. DNA for the CDR3: TGTGCCAGCAGCTTAGTAGGGGAATCCTACAATGAGCAGTTCTTC. It codes for CASSLVGESYNEQFF.

This chain connects TRBV4-1 to TRBJ2-3; the match to TRBD2 covers 13 bases. Germline V gene sequence: CDR1 MGHRA, CDR2 YSYEKL. The CDR3 has 15 residues. The J segment lost 5 bases and the V segment lost 4 bases, leaving 3 bases of the junction unmatched. CDR3 protein: CASSPGTSGIDTQYF. CDR3 DNA: TGCGCCAGCAGCCCTGGGACTAGCGGGATAGATACGCAGTATTTT.

The chain employs TRBV6-5 and TRBJ2-7; tentatively, D is TRBD1 (6 bases). CDR3 size: 15 residues. V was clipped by 5 bases and J by 2 bases, with 16 bases between them. Germline V gives CDR1 MNHEY, CDR2 SVGAGI. CDR3 residues: CASSALPGQTYEQYF. The CDR3 bases are TGTGCCAGCAGTGCCCTTCCCGGACAGACCTACGAGCAGTACTTC.

The V gene is TRBV2, the J gene TRBJ2-2, with 7 bases identical to TRBD2. V shed 7 bases and J 6 bases; nucleotides not matched to a gene: 11. CDR3 size: 15 residues. Germline CDR1 SNHLY, CDR2 FYNNEI. CDR3 amino acids: CASNRIAGAPGELFF. The CDR3 nucleotides are TGTGCCAGCAACAGGATTGCGGGAGCGCCCGGGGAGCTGTTTTTT. Drawing the rest from reference TRBV2 and TRBJ2-2, the complete variable domain is EPEVTQTPSHQVTQMGQEVILRCVPISNHLYFYWYRQILGQKVEFLVSFYNNEISEKSEIFDDQFSVERPDGSNFTLKIRSTKLEDSAMYFCASNRIAGAPGELFFGEGSRLTVL.

This clone is a singleton in its sample. The rearrangement links TRBV7-9 to TRBJ2-7; 10 nucleotides match TRBD2. Germline V gene data show CDR1 as SEHNR and CDR2 as FQNEAQ (reference sequence). J lost 2 bases, V lost 2 bases, and 0 bases had no gene match. The CDR3 contains 14 residues. CDR3 nucleotides: TGTGCCAGCAGCTTAAGCGGGAGGGCCTACGAGCAGTACTTC. The encoded protein is CASSLSGRAYEQYF.

In its sample, this clone was seen once. V usage is TRBV29-1 and J usage is TRBJ2-5; tentative D call: TRBD1 (5 bases). The CDR3 totals 13 residues. Germline V gives CDR1 SQVTM, CDR2 ANQGSEA. The V end lost 5 bases, the J end lost 2 bases, and 12 bases lay between the germline ends. CDR3 bases: TGCAGCGTTCCACTTGACAGTCAAGAGACCCAGTACTTC. Encoded protein: CSVPLDSQETQYF.

V usage is TRBV6-1 and J usage is TRBJ2-5, with unresolved D. This CDR3 spans 13 amino acids. V lost 5 bases and J lost 5, with 12 bases in between. From germline, CDR1 is MNHNS and CDR2 SASEGT. CDR3 sequence reads: CASSTSIAETQYF. CDR3 DNA sequence: TGTGCCAGCAGTACATCGATCGCCGAGACCCAGTACTTC.